The 13 T cell receptor beta chains given below trace back to one sample, sequenced in a study of CD8 T cells in Susac syndrome. RNA totalling roughly 0.5 to 1 ug underwent reverse transcription with random hexamers. Via MiXCR, TCRdb re-called the immunoSEQ multiplex PCR reads, giving one row per CDR3 protein. The sample includes 210,000 or so distinct CDR3 sequences, about 95% of them seen just once. Sequenced: CD4+ T cells from PBMCs. The source of these receptors is a human donor with Susac syndrome.

The chain links TRBV7-9 to TRBJ2-1; 9 nucleotides align to TRBD2. Germline-derived CDR1 and CDR2 are SEHNR and FQNEAQ (reference sequence). This CDR3 region has 15 residues. The ends lost 4 bases at V and 5 bases at J; junction bases unmatched: 6. This CDR3 is CASSSPGGGDNEQFF. CDR3 DNA: TGTGCCAGCAGCTCGCCGGGCGGGGGGGACAATGAGCAGTTCTTC.

This sequence joins TRBV6-5 and TRBJ1-3, with TRBD1 identical over 9 bases. There are 15 residues in the CDR3. With V trimmed by 5 bases and J by 9 bases, 11 bases remained unmatched. The germline gives CDR1 MNHEY, CDR2 SVGAGI. The CDR3 sequence: CASSGTGKLESTIYF. The CDR3, as DNA: TGTGCCAGCAGTGGGACAGGGAAGCTGGAAAGCACCATATATTTT.

J is TRBJ2-7 and V is TRBV2; 15 nucleotides line up with TRBD2. Trimming took 6 bases from V and 7 from J; bases not matched to a gene: 7. Germline V gives CDR1 SNHLY, CDR2 FYNNEI. This CDR3 is built from 15 residues. The CDR3 DNA is TGTGCCAGCAGAAGGACTAGCGGGGGGGCAGGTGAGCAGTACTTC. Translation gives CASRRTSGGAGEQYF. The full variable domain, completed using reference TRBV2 and TRBJ2-7, is EPEVTQTPSHQVTQMGQEVILRCVPISNHLYFYWYRQILGQKVEFLVSFYNNEISEKSEIFDDQFSVERPDGSNFTLKIRSTKLEDSAMYFCASRRTSGGAGEQYFGPGTRLTVT.

This rearrangement joins TRBV6-1 to TRBJ1-6; weak D call: TRBD1 (5 bases). This CDR3 is 21 amino acids long. V was clipped by 7 bases and J by 6 bases, with 34 bases between them. The germline gives CDR1 MNHNS, CDR2 SASEGT. CDR3 sequence: CASTPPGYGRAVANGNSPLHF. CDR3 nucleotides: TGTGCCAGCACCCCCCCAGGATACGGCAGGGCCGTAGCGAACGGTAATTCACCCCTCCACTTT.

J is TRBJ2-3 and V is TRBV27, with TRBD2 matching 7 bases. In germline, CDR1 is MNHEY, CDR2 SMNVEV (reference sequence). There are 15 residues in the CDR3. Trimming took 6 bases from V and 2 from J; bases not matched to a gene: 8. The CDR3 DNA reads as TGTGCCAGCAGCCCATCCAGCGGGGTCACAGATACGCAGTATTTT. It specifies CASSPSSGVTDTQYF.

The CDR3 here is CSARLVGTAYSNQPQHF. CDR3 nucleotide sequence: TGCAGTGCTAGATTGGTGGGAACTGCCTATAGCAATCAGCCCCAGCATTTT. The J gene is TRBJ1-5, the V gene TRBV20-1; D remains ambiguous. V was trimmed by 2 bases and J by 0 bases, leaving 17 bases between them. CDR1 and CDR2 (germline): DFQATT, SNEGSKA (reference sequence). The CDR3 spans 17 residues.

V is TRBV30 and J is TRBJ1-5; D is ambiguous. Trimming stripped 3 bases from V and 0 bases from J, with 6 bases between. Germline CDR1 GTSNPN, CDR2 SVGIG (reference sequence). This CDR3 spans 13 amino acids. The CDR3 sequence: CAWSMDSNQPQHF. For the CDR3, the DNA is TGTGCCTGGAGCATGGATAGCAATCAGCCCCAGCATTTT. Looking up the rest from reference TRBV30 and TRBJ1-5 gives the full variable domain: SQTIHQWPATLVQPVGSPLSLECTVEGTSNPNLYWYRQAAGRGLQLLFYSVGIGQISSEVPQNLSASRPQDRQFILSSKKLLLSDSGFYLCAWSMDSNQPQHFGDGTRLSIL.

V usage is TRBV9 and J usage is TRBJ2-7; tentatively, D is TRBD1 or TRBD2 (5 bases each). Between the trimmed V and J ends, which lost 0 bases and 5 bases, there was a span of 21 bases. The CDR3 loop spans 17 amino acids. From germline, CDR1 is SGDLS and CDR2 YYNGEE. In nucleotides, the CDR3 is TGTGCCAGCAGCGTAGACCCCCTGGGGGTCTCAGGCCACGAGCAGTACTTC. This translates into CASSVDPLGVSGHEQYF.

This sequence joins TRBV10-3 and TRBJ1-1, with a possible D match to TRBD1 (6 bases). The CDR3 covers 13 residues. The ends were cut back, 6 bases at V and 3 bases at J, with 11 bases in the middle. Germline V gene lookup returns CDR1 ENHRY and CDR2 SYGVKD. Written as DNA, the CDR3 is TGTGCCATCAGACGCGAGGGGGACACTGAAGCTTTCTTT. Translating gives CAIRREGDTEAFF.

The chain carries TRBV24-1 and TRBJ1-5; perhaps TRBD1 as D (5 bases). The CDR3 is 15 residues long. CDR1 is KGHDR, CDR2 SFDVKD, per germline. The V end lost 4 bases, the J end lost 9 bases, and 18 bases lay between the germline ends. The DNA of the CDR3 is TGTGCCACCAGTGAGCCCGGGGCGGCTAACGGGCCCCAGCATTTT. This codes for CATSEPGAANGPQHF.

V gene TRBV5-4 combines with J gene TRBJ1-2; D gene unclear. The germline gives CDR1 SGHNT, CDR2 YYREEE (reference sequence). V was clipped by 3 bases and J by 7 bases, with 13 bases between them. The CDR3 spans 13 residues. The CDR3 reads CASSSEGLSGYTF. The CDR3 DNA reads TGTGCCAGCAGCTCTGAAGGGCTCAGTGGCTACACCTTC.

The V and J genes are TRBV15 and TRBJ1-6; 7 nucleotides match TRBD1. J gave up 5 bases and V 0 bases, and 4 bases lay outside the gene matches. This CDR3 contains 16 residues. The germline V gene has CDR1 LNHNV and CDR2 YYDKDF (reference sequence). The CDR3 protein is CATSRDLRGNNSPLHF. CDR3 DNA sequence: TGTGCCACCAGCAGAGACCTCAGGGGGAATAATTCACCCCTCCACTTT.

This clonotype has just one count. The V gene is TRBV2, the J gene TRBJ1-6; D perhaps matches TRBD1 (5 bases). The CDR3 is made up of 13 amino acids. Trimming took off 2 bases at V and 10 bases at J, with 9 bases between the two ends. The germline V gene encodes CDR1 SNHLY and CDR2 FYNNEI. The CDR3 DNA sequence: TGTGCCAGCAGTGAACAGGGAAAGTCACCCCTCCACTTT. This gives the protein CASSEQGKSPLHF.